Listed here are 10 T cell receptor beta chains from one sample, sequenced in a study of T cells after yellow fever vaccination (dated by TCRdb to between 2018 and 2020). Library preparation was by 5' RACE. Sequencing was carried out with an Illumina HiSeq 2500. TCRdb handled the public reads itself, with Q25 trimming in fastp and clone calling in MiXCR, and kept productive beta chains. Rows merge per CDR3 protein into single entries with the most common DNA and genes. Counted in this sample were 400,000 to 650,000 distinct CDR3 sequences; 20% to 25% of them appeared once. The leading ten clones occupy approximately 16% of the sample. The treatment or condition tag for this specimen amounts to: live attenuated yellow fever vaccine strain. The specimen was PBMCs, collected 21 days after the first yellow fever vaccination. These receptors originate from a man aged 18 to 29 who received the YFV17D yellow fever vaccine.

The chain joins TRBV7-9 to TRBJ1-2; D might be TRBD1 (5 bases). The CDR3 extends over 11 amino acids. Germline V gene data show CDR1 as SEHNR and CDR2 as FQNEAQ (reference sequence). Trimming stripped 9 bases from V and 12 bases from J, with 17 bases between. CDR3 nucleotides: TGTGCCAGTGGGACCCAGGTCGGGAACACCTTC. Encoded protein: CASGTQVGNTF.

A few counts support this clonotype. The chain links TRBV4-1 to TRBJ2-1; D tentatively reads TRBD1 or TRBD2 (6 bases each). V lost 3 bases and J lost 1, with 10 bases in between. The germline gives CDR1 MGHRA, CDR2 YSYEKL. The CDR3 consists of 15 residues. The CDR3 sequence is CASSHQGGSYNEQFF. The DNA for the CDR3 is TGCGCCAGCAGCCATCAAGGGGGGTCCTACAATGAGCAGTTCTTC.

In this sample, this clonotype turned up a few times. The V call is TRBV5-6, the J call TRBJ2-7; maybe TRBD1 (8 bases). Trimming left V 0 bases short and J 0 bases short, with 19 bases between. The germline CDR1 and CDR2 sequences are SGHDT and YYEEEE. This CDR3 has 18 amino acids. CDR3 bases: TGTGCCAGCAGCTTGGAACAGGGGGGGTGGTTAAGCTCCTACGAGCAGTACTTC. Amino acids: CASSLEQGGWLSSYEQYF.

This clonotype turned up a few times. The chain links TRBV9 to TRBJ1-2, with a tentative D call TRBD1 (5 bases). Germline V CDR1 and CDR2: SGDLS, YYNGEE. The CDR3 loop spans 15 amino acids. V was pared by 0 bases and J by 3 bases, with 12 bases between. The CDR3 loop is CASSVVSDTDYGYTF. CDR3 coding DNA: TGTGCCAGCAGCGTAGTTTCGGACACCGACTATGGCTACACCTTC.

This clonotype was recorded a few times. The V and J genes are TRBV5-1 and TRBJ1-1; 10 nucleotides line up with TRBD1. Per the germline V gene, CDR1 is SGHRS and CDR2 is YFSETQ. The CDR3 loop spans 15 amino acids. V was pared by 0 bases and J by 5 bases, with 4 bases of the junction left unmatched. Here the CDR3 DNA reads TGCGCCAGCAGCTTGGGGGACAGGGGAAGAACTGAAGCTTTCTTT. Protein product: CASSLGDRGRTEAFF.

The V call is TRBV6-2 or TRBV6-3, the J call TRBJ2-7; unclear D gene. Germline CDR1 MNHEY, CDR2 SVGEGT. The CDR3 extends over 13 amino acids. V lost 4 bases, J lost 5 bases, and 12 bases lay in between. The CDR3 sequence is CASSWGERHEQYV. The DNA of the CDR3 is TGTGCCAGCAGTTGGGGTGAGAGACACGAGCAGTACGTC.

V gene TRBV10-3 combines with J gene TRBJ1-1, with D perhaps TRBD1 (6 bases). The CDR3 length is 12 residues. Looked up from germline, CDR1 is ENHRY and CDR2 is SYGVKD. The V end was cut by 6 bases, the J end by 10 bases, with 15 bases between. The CDR3 loop is CAIRPVGGPAFF. CDR3 coding DNA: TGTGCCATCAGACCTGTTGGGGGGCCAGCTTTCTTT.

Only a few counts were recorded for this clonotype. This chain connects TRBV7-2 to TRBJ1-5, with D perhaps TRBD1 (6 bases). The CDR3 length is 13 residues. V was pared by 4 bases and J by 5 bases, with 9 bases between. CDR1 is SGHTA and CDR2 is FQGNSA in the germline V gene. CDR3 amino acids: CASSSDRYQPQHF. CDR3 coding DNA: TGTGCCAGCAGCTCGGACAGATATCAGCCCCAGCATTTT.

This clonotype has only a few counts. This sequence joins TRBV24-1 and TRBJ1-2; 9 positions match TRBD1. The CDR3 covers 15 residues. Germline CDR1 is KGHDR and CDR2 is SFDVKD. The trim removed 3 bases at V and 2 bases at J, leaving 3 bases unmatched. The CDR3 reads CATSDSGTGNYGYTF. The DNA for the CDR3 is TGTGCCACCAGTGATAGCGGGACAGGGAACTATGGCTACACCTTC.

The sample holds many counts of this clonotype. The rearrangement links TRBV6-2 or TRBV6-3 to TRBJ2-1; D ambiguous. The ends were cut back, 2 bases at V and 5 bases at J, with 4 bases in the middle. The CDR3 spans 12 residues. CDR1 is MNHEY and CDR2 is SVGEGT in the germline V gene. The CDR3 loop reads CASSYVHNEQFF. The CDR3 DNA reads TGTGCCAGCAGTTACGTCCACAATGAGCAGTTCTTC.